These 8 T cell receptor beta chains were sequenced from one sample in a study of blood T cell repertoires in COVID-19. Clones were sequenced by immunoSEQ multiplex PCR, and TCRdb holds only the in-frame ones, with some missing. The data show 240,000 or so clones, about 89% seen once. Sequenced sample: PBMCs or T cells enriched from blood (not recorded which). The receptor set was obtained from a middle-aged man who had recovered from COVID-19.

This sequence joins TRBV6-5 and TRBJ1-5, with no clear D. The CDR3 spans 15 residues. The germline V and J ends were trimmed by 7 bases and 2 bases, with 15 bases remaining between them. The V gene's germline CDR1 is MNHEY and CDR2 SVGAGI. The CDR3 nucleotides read TGTGCCAGCAAAAGAGGGTATCTAGGCAATCAGCCCCAGCATTTT. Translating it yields CASKRGYLGNQPQHF.

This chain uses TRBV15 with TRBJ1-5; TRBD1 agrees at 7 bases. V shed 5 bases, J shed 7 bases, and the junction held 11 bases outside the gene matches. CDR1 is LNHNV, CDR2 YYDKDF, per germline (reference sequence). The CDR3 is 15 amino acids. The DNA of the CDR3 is TGTGCCACCAGCTGGAGACAGGGAGTTAGCCAGCCCCAGCATTTT. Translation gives CATSWRQGVSQPQHF.

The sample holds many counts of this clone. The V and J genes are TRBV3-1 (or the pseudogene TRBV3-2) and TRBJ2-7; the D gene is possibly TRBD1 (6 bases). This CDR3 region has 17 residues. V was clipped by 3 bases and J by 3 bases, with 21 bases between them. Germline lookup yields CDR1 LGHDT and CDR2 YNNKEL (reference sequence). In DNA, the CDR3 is TGTGCCAGCAGCCAGGCCTCGGACAGTCGACTAAACTACGAGCAGTACTTC. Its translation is CASSQASDSRLNYEQYF.

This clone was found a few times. CDR3 amino acids: CASSVGLTGEDEQFF. CDR3 DNA: TGTGCCAGCAGCGTAGGGTTGACAGGGGAAGATGAGCAGTTCTTC. The V and J genes are TRBV9 and TRBJ2-1; TRBD1 aligns across 8 bases. The CDR3 loop spans 15 amino acids. Trimming at V came to 0 bases and at J to 8 bases, leaving 7 bases not matched to a gene. Germline V gene lookup returns CDR1 SGDLS and CDR2 YYNGEE.

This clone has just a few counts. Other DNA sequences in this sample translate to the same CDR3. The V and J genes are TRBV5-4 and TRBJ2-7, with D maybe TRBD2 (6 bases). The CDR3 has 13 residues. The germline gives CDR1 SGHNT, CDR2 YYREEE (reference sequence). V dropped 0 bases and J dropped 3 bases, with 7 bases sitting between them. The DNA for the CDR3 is TGTGCCAGCAGCTTGGGCGGGGACTACGAGCAGTACTTC. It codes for CASSLGGDYEQYF. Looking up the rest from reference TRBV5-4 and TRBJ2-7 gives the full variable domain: ETGVTQSPTHLIKTRGQQVTLRCSSQSGHNTVSWYQQALGQGPQFIFQYYREEENGRGNFPPRFSGLQFPNYSSELNVNALELDDSALYLCASSLGGDYEQYFGPGTRLTVT.

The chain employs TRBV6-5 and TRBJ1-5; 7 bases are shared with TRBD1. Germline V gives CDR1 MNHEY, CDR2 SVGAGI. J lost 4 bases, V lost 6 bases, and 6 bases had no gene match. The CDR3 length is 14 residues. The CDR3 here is CASRGGGLNQPQHF. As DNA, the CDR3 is TGTGCCAGCAGAGGAGGGGGCCTAAATCAGCCCCAGCATTTT.

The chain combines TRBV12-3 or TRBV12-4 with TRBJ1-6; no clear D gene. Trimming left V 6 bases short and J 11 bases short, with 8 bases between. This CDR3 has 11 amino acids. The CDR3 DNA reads TGTGCCAGCAGACACAGACCACCCCTCCACTTT. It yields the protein CASRHRPPLHF.

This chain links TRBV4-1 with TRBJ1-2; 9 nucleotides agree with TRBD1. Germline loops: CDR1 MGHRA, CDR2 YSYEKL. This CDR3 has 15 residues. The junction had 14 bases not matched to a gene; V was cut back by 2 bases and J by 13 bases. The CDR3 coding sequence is TGCGCCAGCAGCCAAAGATCATGGGACAGGGAGGCGTCCACCTTC. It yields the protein CASSQRSWDREASTF.